These T cell receptor beta chains were read from a single sample in a study of human T cells and chemical hapten exposure. TCRdb re-called the RACE reads with MiXCR, one entry per CDR3 protein. Altogether about 260,000 distinct CDR3 sequences are present, about 9.4% being singletons, with the ten largest covering less than 3%. Sequencing was performed on whole blood, taken in connection with sensitization to the hapten diphenylcyclopropenone (DPC). The receptors were gathered from a woman aged 40 to 50 with alopecia areata. Some clones in this sample may be carry-over from other donors' samples. CDR3s include the opening cysteine and the closing phenylalanine or tryptophan. Fields, in order: V gene, clone size, J gene, D gene, CDR3 DNA, CDR3 protein. The D gene is left open where the match is weak. Clone size is given for some rows only: seen once, a few or many times, or a class if the clone is expanded.

V gene: TRBV4-3; clone size: few; J gene: TRBJ2-1; D gene: TRBD2; CDR3 DNA: TGCGCCAGCAGCTTCACCCTAGCGGGAGGGAACAATGAGCAGTTCTTC; CDR3 protein: CASSFTLAGGNNEQFF
V gene: TRBV6-5; clone size: .; J gene: TRBJ2-7; D gene: .; CDR3 DNA: TGTGCCAGCAGTTACTTGTCCGGGACCAGCGAGCAGTACTTC; CDR3 protein: CASSYLSGTSEQYF
V gene: TRBV5-1; clone size: .; J gene: TRBJ2-5; D gene: TRBD1; CDR3 DNA: TGCGCCAGCAGCTGGGGACAGGGGGGAGAGACCCAGTACTTC; CDR3 protein: CASSWGQGGETQYF
V gene: TRBV7-2; clone size: few; J gene: TRBJ2-3; D gene: .; CDR3 DNA: TGTGCCAGCAGCCCCAGCCAGGCGGCAGATACGCAGTATTTT; CDR3 protein: CASSPSQAADTQYF
V gene: TRBV20-1; clone size: many; J gene: TRBJ2-3; D gene: TRBD2; CDR3 DNA: TGCAGTGCTAGAGATCTGACTAGCGCACCAGATACGCAGTATTTT; CDR3 protein: CSARDLTSAPDTQYF
V gene: TRBV29-1; clone size: .; J gene: TRBJ1-1; D gene: .; CDR3 DNA: TGCAGCGTTGGGAAAATGGGCACTGAAGCTTTCTTT; CDR3 protein: CSVGKMGTEAFF
V gene: TRBV3-2; clone size: .; J gene: TRBJ2-1; D gene: .; CDR3 DNA: TGTGCCAGCAGCCAGGCAGCGGGCCCCCTCTACAATGAGCAGTTCTTC; CDR3 protein: CASSQAAGPLYNEQFF
V gene: TRBV20-1; clone size: once; J gene: TRBJ2-7; D gene: TRBD2; CDR3 DNA: TGCAGTGCTCAGCGGGGGACTCTCCCGTCCTACGAGCAGTACTTC; CDR3 protein: CSAQRGTLPSYEQYF
V gene: TRBV27; clone size: .; J gene: TRBJ2-7; D gene: .; CDR3 DNA: TGTGCCAGCAGTTTAGGGTTCGGACATACCAACTACGAGCAGTACTTC; CDR3 protein: CASSLGFGHTNYEQYF
V gene: TRBV29-1; clone size: many; J gene: TRBJ2-7; D gene: TRBD2; CDR3 DNA: TGCAGCGTTGCCGCGGGAGTGGCTAGAATCGAGCAGTACTTC; CDR3 protein: CSVAAGVARIEQYF
V gene: TRBV28; clone size: .; J gene: TRBJ2-3; D gene: TRBD2; CDR3 DNA: TGTGCCAGCAATGCGGGAGCTACAGATACGCAGTATTTT; CDR3 protein: CASNAGATDTQYF
V gene: TRBV18; clone size: few; J gene: TRBJ2-7; D gene: TRBD2; CDR3 DNA: TGTGCCAGCTCACCACCGACTAGCGTTTTGAGCTCCTACGAGCAGTACTTC; CDR3 protein: CASSPPTSVLSSYEQYF
V gene: TRBV6-2/TRBV6-3; clone size: .; J gene: TRBJ2-1; D gene: .; CDR3 DNA: TGTGCCAGCAGTCTTGACGGGAATGAGCAGTTCTTC; CDR3 protein: CASSLDGNEQFF
V gene: TRBV7-9; clone size: many; J gene: TRBJ2-2; D gene: TRBD1; CDR3 DNA: TGTGCCAGCAGCTCCCGGGACAGGGCTTACACCGGGGAGCTGTTTTTT; CDR3 protein: CASSSRDRAYTGELFF
V gene: TRBV3-1; clone size: .; J gene: TRBJ2-1; D gene: .; CDR3 DNA: TGTGCCAGCAGCCAAACCCTCCGGGACAAGTCCTACAATGAGCAGTTCTTC; CDR3 protein: CASSQTLRDKSYNEQFF
V gene: TRBV11-1; clone size: many; J gene: TRBJ2-2; D gene: .; CDR3 DNA: TGTGCCAGCAGCGGGACCCTCACCGGGGAGCTGTTTTTT; CDR3 protein: CASSGTLTGELFF
V gene: TRBV28; clone size: few; J gene: TRBJ1-1; D gene: .; CDR3 DNA: TGTGCCAGCAGACCGACAGGCTGGATGAACACTGAAGCTTTCTTT; CDR3 protein: CASRPTGWMNTEAFF
V gene: TRBV4-3; clone size: many; J gene: TRBJ1-1; D gene: .; CDR3 DNA: TGCGCCAGCAGCCAACTGGACGGAACTGAAGCTTTCTTT; CDR3 protein: CASSQLDGTEAFF
V gene: TRBV28; clone size: many; J gene: TRBJ2-4; D gene: TRBD1; CDR3 DNA: TGTGCCAGCAGTCTCCCGGGACAGGGAGAAAACATTCAGTACTTC; CDR3 protein: CASSLPGQGENIQYF
V gene: TRBV2; clone size: .; J gene: TRBJ1-5; D gene: .; CDR3 DNA: TGTGCCAGCAGTGATGTACTAAGCAATCAGCCCCAGCATTTT; CDR3 protein: CASSDVLSNQPQHF
V gene: TRBV5-1; clone size: .; J gene: TRBJ2-3; D gene: .; CDR3 DNA: TGCGCCAGCAGCTGGTCCGGGAGTGGGGCAGATACGCAGTATTTT; CDR3 protein: CASSWSGSGADTQYF
V gene: TRBV6-2/TRBV6-3; clone size: few; J gene: TRBJ2-1; D gene: TRBD2; CDR3 DNA: TGTGCCAGCAGACAAACTAGCGGGAGTAGGAATGAGCAGTTCTTC; CDR3 protein: CASRQTSGSRNEQFF
V gene: TRBV27; clone size: few; J gene: TRBJ1-4; D gene: .; CDR3 DNA: TGTGCCAGCAGTTTAGGGGTTGTCACAAAGGGGAATGAAAAACTGTTTTTT; CDR3 protein: CASSLGVVTKGNEKLFF
V gene: TRBV9; clone size: few; J gene: TRBJ2-1; D gene: .; CDR3 DNA: TGTGCCAGCAGCGTAGGAACAGGGTCATACAATGAGCAGTTCTTC; CDR3 protein: CASSVGTGSYNEQFF
V gene: TRBV2; clone size: .; J gene: TRBJ2-2; D gene: .; CDR3 DNA: TGTGCCAGCAGGGAGGGGCGATCCGGGGAGCTGTTTTTT; CDR3 protein: CASREGRSGELFF
V gene: TRBV10-3; clone size: .; J gene: TRBJ2-7; D gene: TRBD2; CDR3 DNA: TGTGCCATCAGTGAGATGGGGGCGGGAGGGCCACCCTACGAGCAGTACTTC; CDR3 protein: CAISEMGAGGPPYEQYF
V gene: TRBV4-3; clone size: .; J gene: TRBJ2-3; D gene: TRBD2; CDR3 DNA: TGCGCCAGCAGCCAAGATGTCGCGGGAGGCCGTTACGCAGATACGCAGTATTTT; CDR3 protein: CASSQDVAGGRYADTQYF
V gene: TRBV11-1; clone size: few; J gene: TRBJ2-1; D gene: .; CDR3 DNA: TGTGCCAGCAGCTCCGGCCGATCATACTACAATGAGCAGTTCTTC; CDR3 protein: CASSSGRSYYNEQFF
V gene: TRBV4-3; clone size: .; J gene: TRBJ1-3; D gene: .; CDR3 DNA: TGCGCCAGCAGCCAAGATGGGTTCTCTGGAAACACCATATATTTT; CDR3 protein: CASSQDGFSGNTIYF
V gene: TRBV9; clone size: .; J gene: TRBJ2-7; D gene: TRBD1; CDR3 DNA: TGTGCCAGCAGCGTCTCCGGACAGGGGGTAGAGCAGTACTTC; CDR3 protein: CASSVSGQGVEQYF
V gene: TRBV12-3/TRBV12-4; clone size: few; J gene: TRBJ2-3; D gene: .; CDR3 DNA: TGTGCCAGCAGTTTAAGGGACCAGCAGTATTTT; CDR3 protein: CASSLRDQQYF
V gene: TRBV20-1; clone size: .; J gene: TRBJ1-5; D gene: TRBD1; CDR3 DNA: TGCAGTGCTAGGGGGGACAGAGACCAGCCCCAGCATTTT; CDR3 protein: CSARGDRDQPQHF
V gene: TRBV9; clone size: many; J gene: TRBJ2-3; D gene: .; CDR3 DNA: TGTGCCAGCAGCGTAGCACAGGGTCTCCCAGATACGCAGTATTTT; CDR3 protein: CASSVAQGLPDTQYF
V gene: TRBV4-2; clone size: .; J gene: TRBJ2-4; D gene: TRBD1; CDR3 DNA: TGTGCCAGCAGCCAAGTGACAGGGGAACGGCGACGAGCCAAAAACATTCAGTACTTC; CDR3 protein: CASSQVTGERRRAKNIQYF
V gene: TRBV6-6; clone size: many; J gene: TRBJ1-1; D gene: TRBD1; CDR3 DNA: TGTGCCAGCAGTAACGAGGGACAGATGACTGAAGCTTTCTTT; CDR3 protein: CASSNEGQMTEAFF
V gene: TRBV10-3; clone size: few; J gene: TRBJ2-7; D gene: .; CDR3 DNA: TGTGCCATCAGTGTCGACAACCCGGGGTACGAGCAGTACTTC; CDR3 protein: CAISVDNPGYEQYF
V gene: TRBV7-9; clone size: .; J gene: TRBJ1-1; D gene: .; CDR3 DNA: TGTGCCAGCAGCTCAGGGCCTGAAGCTTTCTTT; CDR3 protein: CASSSGPEAFF
V gene: TRBV7-2; clone size: few; J gene: TRBJ1-1; D gene: .; CDR3 DNA: TGTGCCAGCAGCCCCCGACACACTGAAGCTTTCTTT; CDR3 protein: CASSPRHTEAFF
V gene: TRBV11-1; clone size: .; J gene: TRBJ2-3; D gene: TRBD2; CDR3 DNA: TGTGCCAGCAGCTACCCCGGACTAGCGGGTAAAGATACGCAGTATTTT; CDR3 protein: CASSYPGLAGKDTQYF
V gene: TRBV24-1; clone size: many; J gene: TRBJ1-5; D gene: .; CDR3 DNA: TGTGCCACCAGTGATGATTCCAAACTAGATCAGCCCCAGCATTTT; CDR3 protein: CATSDDSKLDQPQHF
V gene: TRBV9; clone size: many; J gene: TRBJ1-5; D gene: .; CDR3 DNA: TGTGCCAGCAGCGTAGGCACCACGAGCAATCAGCCCCAGCATTTT; CDR3 protein: CASSVGTTSNQPQHF
V gene: TRBV6-2/TRBV6-3; clone size: .; J gene: TRBJ2-2; D gene: TRBD2; CDR3 DNA: TGTGCCAGCGGAGGGAGGGCCAGCGGGGAGCTGTTTTTT; CDR3 protein: CASGGRASGELFF